This T cell receptor (beta chain) was sequenced for a study of cytomegalovirus exposure and HLA in healthy donors (dated by TCRdb to 2017 to 2019). With regard to the full study: According to an earlier analysis of a few hundred of the donors, some 180 million T cells yielded over 90 million unique TCR beta sequences and less than 300 Gb of sequence data. A later analysis re-analyzed previously published TCR beta repertoires from 666 donors and added high-resolution HLA genotyping to study TCR occurrence patterns. The study combined high-throughput TCR immunosequencing, statistical association of individual TCRs with disease status, and machine learning to predict cytomegalovirus infection status. An earlier analysis of approximately 500 of the donors applied high-throughput TCR beta sequencing to assess whether each TCR beta V gene segment acted as functional or pseudogenic. The number of typed donors differed by locus: about 620-640 for A, B, C, DRB1 and DQB1; 500 to 550 for DQA1; around 610 for DPA1; and some 450 for DPB1. A separate validation cohort of more than 100 different subjects was used in addition to the roughly 620-subject first cohort. Every discovery cohort repertoire had been produced on one sequencing platform. On average, over 200,000 unique TCR beta nucleotide sequences were sequenced per donor among a few hundred genotyped donors of the cohort, with around 19% of those sequences being non-productive. Because of strong linkage in the cohort, roughly five DR-DQ haplotypes were treated as single units for association and clustering. Of the approximately 400 genotyped donors, approximately 83% fell in the genetic ancestry cluster associated with self-reported Caucasian donors. Rather than using new phenotypic data, the later analysis identified candidate immune exposures from TCR beta sequences and from how often those sequences occurred across donors. Donor age, sex, ethnicity and CMV serostatus were compiled alongside the repertoire data. The study aimed to test whether signatures of past pathogen exposure could be identified by cataloging public T cell receptors. Both class I and class II loci were covered by HLA typing, at four-digit resolution. The T cell repertoires of under 750 subjects were profiled by immunosequencing and related to cytomegalovirus serostatus. Genome-wide SNP genotypes for about 65% of the 666 donors were used in a later genetic analysis, which treated that subset as a discovery cohort. An early release that covered approximately 600 HLA-typed donors contained approximately 300 gigabases of sequencing data and tens of millions of unique TCR sequences.

In total, approximately 610 healthy bone marrow donors made up the cohort. At the time of sampling, all cohort members were nominally healthy, though unrecorded immune exposures were likely present. The donor was CMV seropositive and was included in the group of 300 or so seropositive cohort members. A peripheral blood sample was provided by each donor, and peripheral blood mononuclear cells were used for TCR beta sequencing. The Qiagen DNeasy Blood Extraction Kit was used to extract genomic DNA from the blood cell samples. The CDR3 holds 16 amino acids from the cysteine to the phenylalanine. Only the CDR3 region is kept as DNA, spanning 48 bases read in frame from base 1. The germline V and J ends show losses of 5 bases and 2 bases respectively, and no gene match explains 8 bases of the junction. Looking up the germline V gene (reference sequence) yields CDR1 LNHDA and CDR2 SQIVND. Turning to this clone: The clone's antigen remains unknown.

Beyond this particular receptor, the publication reports: In vitro tests confirmed that a few of the cytomegalovirus-associated TCR beta chains recognize cytomegalovirus antigens. A later genetic analysis reported fewer N-insertions in productive TCRs among donors in an Asian-associated ancestry cluster than the roughly 620-donor mean. Because HLA typing was missing for some donors at each locus, association tests included only the typed subset. Sequencing depth was assumed to be roughly uniform across donors in the presence/absence analyses, though that assumption may not hold. V-gene and J-gene trimming of TCR beta chains was associated with a missense DCLRE1C variant in a later genetic analysis, and the association was replicated in an independent cohort. In a later analysis, HLA-associated TCR beta chains showed more clonal expansion and lower generation probabilities than non-associated chains that were equally common. An earlier analysis of approximately 570 of the donors showed that most TCR beta V segments appeared in productive rearrangements either about 87% or about 30% of the time, which broadly matched IMGT annotations. For the cohort, immune exposure information was limited to CMV serostatus. It was suggested by the authors that the approach could potentially be generalized to other disease states and immunological phenotypes. The classifier was reported to diagnose cytomegalovirus status with high specificity and sensitivity in both the original cohort and the validation cohort. While some public TCRs were present in many individuals, most TCR sequences turned up only very rarely across donors. The 87-base-pair reads could not distinguish some IMGT-functional V segments, including TRBV6-2 and TRBV6-3, so those segments were excluded. The study listed 150 to 200 TCR beta chains as associated with cytomegalovirus. In a later analysis, 16,951 TCR beta sequences were associated with specific HLA alleles at a false discovery rate of 0.05. A later analysis found that most CMV-associated TCR beta chains appeared HLA-restricted, with HLA associations seemingly driven largely by CMV exposure. A further reported finding was that TCR beta sequences accurately predicted the HLA-A and HLA-B alleles for most subjects in the first cohort. The cohort was sequenced for TCR beta chains only, and without alpha or paired-chain data the features that could be detected were limited. Assigning TCR associations to individual alleles was difficult when HLA alleles, especially DR and DQ, strongly co-occurred. Linkage disequilibrium might explain the correlated functional status among segregating V segments, but an unknown experimental factor could not be excluded. A group of highly shared sequence variants was considered likely to be a technical artifact of the sequencing pipeline. In a later analysis, several top co-occurrence clusters were reported to appear linked to parvovirus B19, influenza, CMV and Epstein-Barr virus. According to a later analysis, TCR association rates differed among HLA loci, with DRB1 alleles showing the most associated TCRs and HLA-C alleles showing the fewest. Some 16 rarely observed V segments, including chromosome 9 orphons, were excluded from the earlier analysis of several hundred of the donors because counts were too low.

Library generation was performed with the immunoSEQ multiplex PCR assay. A mixture of 60 forward primers for TCR Vbeta segments and 13 reverse primers for TCR Jbeta segments was used in the multiplex PCR. The CDR3 region of rearranged TCR beta genes was amplified from genomic DNA with a multiplex PCR assay. Amplified TCR beta libraries were sequenced as 87-base-pair reads on the Illumina HiSeq System. Per the source publication's procedure: In a later analysis, some 80 million unique TCR beta chains were counted across the roughly 700 repertoires, and roughly 11 million of these chains were shared by at least two donors. Raw reads were error-corrected and collapsed into unique sequences by a nearest-neighbor algorithm in which closely related sequences were merged to remove PCR and sequencing errors. V, D and J gene segments were assigned by aligning CDR3 sequences to IMGT reference sequences. For a sequence to be retained, a match of at least six nucleotides was required to both a V gene segment and a J gene segment. Rearrangements were classified as productive when the CDR3 lacked stop codons and remained in frame with V and J, and all other rearrangements were classified as non-productive. Following IMGT convention, CDR3 was defined as the stretch from the second conserved V-encoded cysteine to the conserved J-encoded phenylalanine. Sequences without an unambiguous match to a single V gene segment were excluded from the earlier analysis of about 630 of the donors. In an earlier analysis of a few hundred of the donors, V segments were called functional above 56.7% productive rearrangements and were called segregating when the between-donor standard deviation exceeded 5%. A statistical classification framework was built to diagnose cytomegalovirus status from the catalog of TCR beta chain sequences. In a later analysis, TCR nucleotide sequences were compared against IMGT/GENE-DB human TR gene sequences so that V and J genes could be assigned. The TCRdist pipeline was used in a later analysis to assign CDR3 sequences and most-parsimonious VDJ recombination scenarios. In a later analysis, each TCR beta chain was defined by its CDR3 amino acid sequence together with its V-gene family, and reads without a unique V-gene family were excluded. In a later analysis, a few hundred highly shared, low-generation-probability nucleotide sequences were removed to address suspected cross-contamination and a sequencing artifact. In a later analysis, a clonal expansion index was calculated for each public chain from normalized within-repertoire ranks of inferred template counts. Generation probabilities in a later analysis came from a VDJ recombination model fitted to out-of-frame rearrangements, and those results were checked against IGoR. Hypergeometric tests were used in a later analysis to score TCR-TCR, TCR-HLA and TCR-CMV co-occurrence, with a repertoire-size bias correction applied to the TCR pairs. False discovery rates were estimated in a later analysis by permuting HLA or CMV assignments 20 times. In a later analysis, co-occurring TCRs were grouped using DBSCAN, and TCRdist sequence similarity was added for clustering within HLA-allele-positive subsets. Co-occurrence clustering excluded repertoires with fewer than 30,000 or more than 120,000 public chains, plus five with anomalous nucleotide sharing. Imported from immuneACCESS, the table was reduced by TCRdb to in-frame sequences with V and J called. These copies leave out some clones; in studies compared against another copy, an unresolved V gene accounts for under half, and the cause of the remainder is not known. V and J calls and clone size are given by that table; D and trimming were obtained from the DNA. This sample's records show fewer than 100,000 clones. The ten biggest clones cover 3.8% of the sample.

This clonotype was obtained from a man aged 18-30 years in good health and CMV-seropositive. The chain is assembled from TRBV19 and TRBJ1-5; 8 junctional bases match TRBD1. The sequencing sample was made of PBMCs. This receptor carries the CDR3 CASSVTLDRGNQPQHF. Read as DNA, the sequence is TGTGCCAGTAGTGTTACCTTGGACAGGGGCAATCAGCCCCAGCATTTT.